A single sample is the source of the 7 T cell receptor beta chains below, sequenced in a study of neurological immune-mediated disorders. TCRdb reprocessed the 5' RACE reads with MiXCR, giving one entry per CDR3 protein. The repertoire includes about 29,000 distinct CDR3 sequences, 3% to 3.5% of them detected once, and 6% to 8% sits in the top ten. Material for sequencing was PBMCs. These receptors all stem from a woman aged 25-40 years with multiple sclerosis.

This clonotype came up many times. This chain links TRBV6-5 with TRBJ1-6; 9 bases fit TRBD1. CDR1 and CDR2 (germline): MNHEY, SVGAGI. This CDR3 contains 15 residues. Trimming removed 7 bases from V and 7 bases from J; junction bases left unmatched: 8. CDR3 sequence reads: CASNGLGQGNSPLHF. The CDR3 DNA reads as TGTGCCAGCAACGGACTGGGACAGGGCAATTCACCCCTCCACTTT.

This sequence joins TRBV5-1 and TRBJ2-1, with a possible D match to TRBD1 (5 bases). Germline loops: CDR1 SGHRS, CDR2 YFSETQ. This CDR3 comprises 17 residues. The V gene lost 0 bases and the J gene lost 0 bases, with 13 bases spanning the gap. This CDR3 is CASSLEGLGPSYNEQFF. The CDR3 DNA sequence: TGCGCCAGCAGCTTGGAAGGGTTGGGGCCCTCCTACAATGAGCAGTTCTTC.

This clonotype is labeled medium-sized. The chain joins TRBV6-5 to TRBJ1-2; D might be TRBD1 (6 bases). CDR1 and CDR2 from the germline V gene are MNHEY and SVGAGI. V lost 3 bases, J lost 8 bases, and 13 bases lay in between. CDR3 length: 13 residues. CDR3 DNA sequence: TGTGCCAGCAGTTATTACAGGGCCGGGGGCTACACCTTC. Residues: CASSYYRAGGYTF.

This clonotype has ten or more counts. A much larger clone differs by one base, so this may be a read error. The chain links TRBV28 to TRBJ2-6, with TRBD1 matching over 8 bases. The CDR3 is 18 residues long. Germline V gene data show CDR1 as MDHEN and CDR2 as SYDVKM. CDR3: CASSPRDRRGSGAKVLTF. CDR3 DNA sequence: TGTGCCAGCAGTCCCCGGGACAGGAGGGGCTCTGGGGCCAAAGTCCTGACTTTC.

Here the CDR3 reads CSVVGSGGAGKTQYF. The CDR3 DNA is TGCAGCGTTGTAGGTAGCGGGGGGGCGGGGAAGACCCAGTACTTC. The chain combines TRBV29-1 with TRBJ2-5; 11 bases are shared with TRBD2. V dropped 4 bases and J dropped 6; count of bases not matched to a gene: 10. Germline CDR1 reads SQVTM; CDR2 reads ANQGSEA. The CDR3 loop spans 15 amino acids.

This clonotype was seen at least ten times. The J gene is TRBJ1-2, the V gene TRBV29-1, with TRBD1 matching 7 bases. V dropped 4 bases and J dropped 4; count of bases not matched to a gene: 6. Germline V gene lookup returns CDR1 SQVTM and CDR2 ANQGSEA. This CDR3 is built from 13 residues. The CDR3 loop is CSVVLGGFYGYTF. The CDR3 DNA reads TGCAGCGTTGTCCTAGGGGGCTTCTATGGCTACACCTTC. Using reference TRBV29-1 and TRBJ1-2 for the parts outside the CDR3, the full variable domain is SAVISQKPSRDICQRGTSLTIQCQVDSQVTMMFWYRQQPGQSLTLIATANQGSEATYESGFVIDKFPISRPNLTFSTLTVSNMSPEDSSIYLCSVVLGGFYGYTFGSGTRLTVV.

There are many counts of this clonotype. The gene calls are TRBV7-9 and TRBJ2-5, with 15 bases identical to TRBD2. The CDR3 extends over 16 amino acids. Trimming at V came to 8 bases and at J to 4 bases, leaving 8 bases not matched to a gene. Germline-derived CDR1 and CDR2 are SEHNR and FQNEAQ (reference sequence). The CDR3 region has the DNA TGTGCCAGCGGTGGACTAGCGGGAGGGCCTGGAGAGACCCAGTACTTC. This gives the protein CASGGLAGGPGETQYF.